The T cell receptor (beta chain) described here comes from a study of technical replicates of blood from several donors. The data were produced by immunoSEQ multiplex PCR, yet TCRdb's version contains in-frame clones alone and is incomplete. The sample has 65,000 to 90,000 clones; about 94% are singletons. This CDR3 comprises 17 residues. Germline loops: CDR1 SGHDN, CDR2 FVKESK. Trimming at V came to 2 bases and at J to 5 bases, leaving 12 bases not matched to a gene. This clone was counted once. This TCR was sampled from a human donor in good health. Sequenced material: T cells isolated from PBMCs. The J gene is TRBJ2-1, the V gene TRBV14, with 7 bases aligning to TRBD2. This chain's CDR3 is CASSQLLSAGSHNEQFF. The DNA of the CDR3 is TGTGCCAGCAGCCAACTACTCTCAGCGGGATCCCACAATGAGCAGTTCTTC.